Listed here are 3 T cell receptor beta chains from one sample, sequenced in a study of cytomegalovirus exposure and HLA in healthy donors. PCR amplification relied on 60 Vbeta primers (plus 13 Jbeta primers). Sequenced by immunoSEQ multiplex PCR; TCRdb stores in-frame clones only, minus some. The sample lists 200,000 to 250,000 clones, 55% to 75% occurring once. The specimen sequenced was PBMCs. All receptors derive from a man in his forties or fifties in good health and CMV-seropositive.

This clone was picked up a small number of times. V usage is TRBV5-1 and J usage is TRBJ2-1; D not resolved. The CDR3 has 10 residues. V gave up 5 bases and J gave up 6 bases, with 3 bases separating them. Looked up from germline, CDR1 is SGHRS and CDR2 is YFSETQ. The CDR3 is CASRANEQFF. Written as DNA, the CDR3 is TGCGCCAGCAGGGCCAATGAGCAGTTCTTC.

Notes on this clone: Other nucleotide sequences in the sample specify the same CDR3. V and J are TRBV7-2 and TRBJ2-1; D perhaps matches TRBD2 (5 bases). The CDR3 runs 11 residues. CDR1 SGHTA and CDR2 FQGNSA come from the germline V gene. V gave up 3 bases and J gave up 9 bases, with 6 bases separating them. CDR3 bases: TGTGCCAGCAGCTTCGGAGGTGAGCAGTTCTTC. Translation gives CASSFGGEQFF.

The chain recombines TRBV10-3 with TRBJ2-3; D is undetermined. The CDR3 runs to 16 residues. The V and J ends lost 2 bases and 0 bases respectively, with 12 bases between them. CDR1 is ENHRY and CDR2 is SYGVKD in the germline V gene. The CDR3 spells CAISEPRAHSTDTQYF. The CDR3 coding sequence is TGTGCCATCAGTGAGCCCCGAGCGCACAGCACAGATACGCAGTATTTT.